This paragraph covers one T cell receptor (beta chain) sequence. This entry comes from a study of control samples from healthy donors and cancer patients. The length of the CDR3 is 16 residues. Sequenced by immunoSEQ multiplex PCR; TCRdb stores in-frame clones only, minus some. The table includes 75,000 to 100,000 clones, approximately 86% detected once. The rearrangement joins TRBV1 to TRBJ2-3; the listed D gene, TRBD2, was not tested against the DNA. TRBV1 is reported as a pseudogene. This TCR was sampled from a man under 40 in good health. Sequencing used blood. CDR3 sequence reads: CTSSLRQREDTDTQYF. DNA of the CDR3: TGCACCAGCAGCCTTCGACAGCGGGAGGACACAGATACGCAGTATTTT.